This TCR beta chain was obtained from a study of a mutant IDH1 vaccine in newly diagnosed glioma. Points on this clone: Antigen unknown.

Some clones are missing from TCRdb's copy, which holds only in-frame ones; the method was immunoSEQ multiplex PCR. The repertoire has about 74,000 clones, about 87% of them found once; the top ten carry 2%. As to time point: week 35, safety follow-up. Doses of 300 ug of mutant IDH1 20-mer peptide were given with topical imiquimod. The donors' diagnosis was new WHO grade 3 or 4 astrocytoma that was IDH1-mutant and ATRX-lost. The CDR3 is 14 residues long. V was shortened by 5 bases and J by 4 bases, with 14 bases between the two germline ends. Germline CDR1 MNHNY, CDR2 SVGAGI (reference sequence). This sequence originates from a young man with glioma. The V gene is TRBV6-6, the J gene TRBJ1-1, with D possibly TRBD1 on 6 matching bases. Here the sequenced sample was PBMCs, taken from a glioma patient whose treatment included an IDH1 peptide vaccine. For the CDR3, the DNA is TGTGCCAGCAGTGTACAGGGTGGAGGCACTGAAGCTTTCTTT. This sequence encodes CASSVQGGGTEAFF.